A selection of T cell receptor beta chains follows, all from one sample in a study of blood T cell repertoires in COVID-19. Assay used: immunoSEQ multiplex PCR; TCRdb lists only in-frame clones, some missing. Here the sample spans 30,000 or so clones, 80% to 90% being singletons. The source material was peripheral blood. The receptors shown here come from a woman aged 80 or older with active or convalescent COVID-19. Both conserved end residues are part of each CDR3. The order of the fields is V gene, D gene, J gene, clone size, CDR3 length, CDR3 DNA, CDR3 protein. The D gene is left open where the match is weak. Clone size is shown for a subset of rows, as once, few, many or a class of expanded clone.

V gene: TRBV9; D gene: .; J gene: TRBJ1-4; clone size: few; CDR3 length: 14; CDR3 DNA: TGTGCCAGCAGCGTAGACAGGGCTAATGAAAAACTGTTTTTT; CDR3 protein: CASSVDRANEKLFF
V gene: TRBV6-5; D gene: .; J gene: TRBJ2-2; clone size: .; CDR3 length: 15; CDR3 DNA: TGTGCCAGCAGTTACTCGGGCATGGGCACCGGGGAGCTGTTTTTT; CDR3 protein: CASSYSGMGTGELFF
V gene: TRBV27; D gene: .; J gene: TRBJ1-5; clone size: .; CDR3 length: 15; CDR3 DNA: TGTGCCAGCAGTCAACAGGCGAACAGCAATCAGCCCCAGCATTTT; CDR3 protein: CASSQQANSNQPQHF
V gene: TRBV7-9; D gene: .; J gene: TRBJ2-7; clone size: .; CDR3 length: 16; CDR3 DNA: TGTGCCAGCAGCTCTAAAAACAGGGTAGGCGCCTACGAGCAGTACTTC; CDR3 protein: CASSSKNRVGAYEQYF
V gene: TRBV14; D gene: .; J gene: TRBJ2-3; clone size: .; CDR3 length: 15; CDR3 DNA: TGTGCCAGCAGCCAACTGCGGGACTGGTCAGATACGCAGTATTTT; CDR3 protein: CASSQLRDWSDTQYF
V gene: TRBV13; D gene: TRBD1; J gene: TRBJ2-7; clone size: .; CDR3 length: 17; CDR3 DNA: TGTGCCAGCAGCGCCCGACAGGGGGCCATAGATACCTACGAGCAGTACTTC; CDR3 protein: CASSARQGAIDTYEQYF
V gene: TRBV29-1; D gene: TRBD1; J gene: TRBJ1-1; clone size: .; CDR3 length: 15; CDR3 DNA: TGCAGCGTTGAAGGGCCGCGGGACAGGGGGCCGTATGCTTTCTTT; CDR3 protein: CSVEGPRDRGPYAFF
V gene: TRBV7-3; D gene: TRBD1; J gene: TRBJ1-4; clone size: .; CDR3 length: 17; CDR3 DNA: TGTGCCAGCAGCTCAACCGGGACAGGGGGAAGAGGTGAAAAACTGTTTTTT; CDR3 protein: CASSSTGTGGRGEKLFF
V gene: TRBV30; D gene: .; J gene: TRBJ1-1; clone size: few; CDR3 length: 12; CDR3 DNA: TGTGCCTGGTCCGAGGCCTCCACTGAAGCTTTCTTT; CDR3 protein: CAWSEASTEAFF
V gene: TRBV28; D gene: TRBD1; J gene: TRBJ1-5; clone size: .; CDR3 length: 16; CDR3 DNA: TGTGCCAGCAGTTTAACGACAGGGGGGGCCAATCAGCCCCAGCATTTT; CDR3 protein: CASSLTTGGANQPQHF
V gene: TRBV9; D gene: TRBD1; J gene: TRBJ2-3; clone size: .; CDR3 length: 17; CDR3 DNA: TGTGCCAGCAGCGTAGGGGCAGGGGGCATGAGCACAGATACGCAGTATTTT; CDR3 protein: CASSVGAGGMSTDTQYF
V gene: TRBV6-6; D gene: .; J gene: TRBJ1-6; clone size: .; CDR3 length: 16; CDR3 DNA: TGTGCCAGCAGAAGTGGCAGGACAGCCCGTAATTCACCCCTCCACTTT; CDR3 protein: CASRSGRTARNSPLHF
V gene: TRBV27; D gene: .; J gene: TRBJ2-5; clone size: .; CDR3 length: 14; CDR3 DNA: TGTGCCAGCAGCCCAGCGGCCAGATTGGGGACCCAGTACTTC; CDR3 protein: CASSPAARLGTQYF
V gene: TRBV28; D gene: .; J gene: TRBJ2-7; clone size: .; CDR3 length: 12; CDR3 DNA: TGTGCCAGCACGGCGGGTTCCTACGAGCAGTACTTC; CDR3 protein: CASTAGSYEQYF
V gene: TRBV29-1; D gene: TRBD1; J gene: TRBJ1-5; clone size: .; CDR3 length: 13; CDR3 DNA: TGCAGCGTATTACAGGGGCCCGGGCAGCCCCAGCATTTT; CDR3 protein: CSVLQGPGQPQHF
V gene: TRBV7-6; D gene: .; J gene: TRBJ2-7; clone size: .; CDR3 length: 15; CDR3 DNA: TGTGCCAGCAGCTCTCCTTCGACAGGTTGGTCCGAGCAGTACTTC; CDR3 protein: CASSSPSTGWSEQYF
V gene: TRBV2; D gene: .; J gene: TRBJ2-2; clone size: .; CDR3 length: 14; CDR3 DNA: TGTGCCAGCAGTTTGGCAGGGTACACCGGGGAGCTGTTTTTT; CDR3 protein: CASSLAGYTGELFF
V gene: TRBV2; D gene: .; J gene: TRBJ1-1; clone size: once; CDR3 length: 15; CDR3 DNA: TGTGCCACCTCTACCATTATTCAGGGAGGAGCTGAAGCTTTCTTT; CDR3 protein: CATSTIIQGGAEAFF
V gene: TRBV6-5; D gene: .; J gene: TRBJ2-1; clone size: .; CDR3 length: 13; CDR3 DNA: TGTGCCAGCAGCCCGGACTCGTACAATGAGCAGTTCTTC; CDR3 protein: CASSPDSYNEQFF
V gene: TRBV5-3; D gene: TRBD2; J gene: TRBJ2-1; clone size: .; CDR3 length: 18; CDR3 DNA: TGTGCCAGACGAACGGGACTAGCGGGGGGGCATGTCTACAATGAGCAGTTCTTC; CDR3 protein: CARRTGLAGGHVYNEQFF
V gene: TRBV18; D gene: .; J gene: TRBJ1-5; clone size: .; CDR3 length: 13; CDR3 DNA: TGTGCCAGCCGACCGACAGTGAATCAGCCCCAGCATTTT; CDR3 protein: CASRPTVNQPQHF
V gene: TRBV11-1; D gene: TRBD1; J gene: TRBJ2-3; clone size: .; CDR3 length: 16; CDR3 DNA: TGTGCCAGCAGCTTGCCTGGACAGGTTGGTGCAGATACGCAGTATTTT; CDR3 protein: CASSLPGQVGADTQYF
V gene: TRBV3-1/TRBV3-2; D gene: .; J gene: TRBJ1-2; clone size: .; CDR3 length: 16; CDR3 DNA: TGTGCCAGCAGCCTCCGCCGGGGGGGCTTGAACTATGGCTACACCTTC; CDR3 protein: CASSLRRGGLNYGYTF
V gene: TRBV5-6; D gene: .; J gene: TRBJ2-7; clone size: .; CDR3 length: 16; CDR3 DNA: TGTGCCAGCAGCTTATCAGACATACCAATCTCCTACGAGCAGTACTTC; CDR3 protein: CASSLSDIPISYEQYF
V gene: TRBV28; D gene: .; J gene: TRBJ1-2; clone size: .; CDR3 length: 14; CDR3 DNA: TGTGCCAGCAGCCCCGGGACACCGAACTATGGCTACACCTTC; CDR3 protein: CASSPGTPNYGYTF
V gene: TRBV5-1; D gene: TRBD2; J gene: TRBJ2-7; clone size: .; CDR3 length: 16; CDR3 DNA: TGCGCCAGCAGCTTGCAAACCGGGACTAGCTACTACGAGCAGTACTTC; CDR3 protein: CASSLQTGTSYYEQYF
V gene: TRBV11-2; D gene: .; J gene: TRBJ1-3; clone size: .; CDR3 length: 14; CDR3 DNA: TGTGCCAGCAGTCTAGAGCCGGCTGGAAACACCATATATTTT; CDR3 protein: CASSLEPAGNTIYF
V gene: TRBV19; D gene: .; J gene: TRBJ1-2; clone size: .; CDR3 length: 16; CDR3 DNA: TGTGCCAGTAGAGTCGGGGGTGTAGGACGGATCTATGGCTACACCTTC; CDR3 protein: CASRVGGVGRIYGYTF
V gene: TRBV7-2; D gene: .; J gene: TRBJ2-1; clone size: .; CDR3 length: 12; CDR3 DNA: TGTGCCAGCAGCTCGACTTTCCATGAGCAGTTCTTC; CDR3 protein: CASSSTFHEQFF
V gene: TRBV27; D gene: TRBD2; J gene: TRBJ2-7; clone size: .; CDR3 length: 17; CDR3 DNA: TGTGCCAGCAGTTTAGGGAGGGGAAACCTTTTCGAGGGTGAGCAGTACTTC; CDR3 protein: CASSLGRGNLFEGEQYF
V gene: TRBV7-8; D gene: .; J gene: TRBJ1-5; clone size: .; CDR3 length: 13; CDR3 DNA: TGTGCCAGCAGCTTCTCTCGGGGTCAGCCCCAGCATTTT; CDR3 protein: CASSFSRGQPQHF
V gene: TRBV9; D gene: TRBD2; J gene: TRBJ2-4; clone size: .; CDR3 length: 17; CDR3 DNA: TGTGCCAGCAGCGAGGGACTAGCGGGGGGGCCCCAAAACATTCAGTACTTC; CDR3 protein: CASSEGLAGGPQNIQYF
V gene: TRBV6-6; D gene: .; J gene: TRBJ2-1; clone size: once; CDR3 length: 11; CDR3 DNA: TGTGCCAGCAGTTACGGCGGGGAGCAGTTCTTC; CDR3 protein: CASSYGGEQFF
V gene: TRBV7-8; D gene: TRBD1; J gene: TRBJ1-2; clone size: .; CDR3 length: 12; CDR3 DNA: TGTGCCAGCAGCCCCGACAGGGCGGGGTACACCTTC; CDR3 protein: CASSPDRAGYTF
V gene: TRBV7-2; D gene: TRBD2; J gene: TRBJ2-1; clone size: .; CDR3 length: 18; CDR3 DNA: TGTGCCAGCAGCTTAAGTTCGGACACTAGCGGAAGGGGCAATGAGCAGTTCTTC; CDR3 protein: CASSLSSDTSGRGNEQFF
V gene: TRBV10-3; D gene: TRBD1; J gene: TRBJ1-5; clone size: .; CDR3 length: 13; CDR3 DNA: TGTGCCATCAGCAGACAGGGGAATCAGCCCCAGCATTTT; CDR3 protein: CAISRQGNQPQHF
V gene: TRBV5-1; D gene: TRBD2; J gene: TRBJ2-3; clone size: .; CDR3 length: 16; CDR3 DNA: TGCGCCAGCAGCTTAGGACTAGCGGTGAGCACAGATACGCAGTATTTT; CDR3 protein: CASSLGLAVSTDTQYF
V gene: TRBV13; D gene: TRBD1; J gene: TRBJ1-4; clone size: .; CDR3 length: 14; CDR3 DNA: TGTGCCAGCAGGCGACCGGGACAGACTGAAAAACTGTTTTTT; CDR3 protein: CASRRPGQTEKLFF
V gene: TRBV4-1; D gene: TRBD1; J gene: TRBJ1-1; clone size: .; CDR3 length: 16; CDR3 DNA: TGCGCCAGCAGCCAAGATGGGACAGGGGGAGTAACTGAAGCTTTCTTT; CDR3 protein: CASSQDGTGGVTEAFF
V gene: TRBV5-4; D gene: .; J gene: TRBJ2-1; clone size: .; CDR3 length: 15; CDR3 DNA: TGTGCCAGCAGCTTGGGGGCCACGCCGGGGAATGAGCAGTTCTTC; CDR3 protein: CASSLGATPGNEQFF
V gene: TRBV6-5; D gene: .; J gene: TRBJ1-1; clone size: .; CDR3 length: 15; CDR3 DNA: TGTGCCAGCAGCCCCTTGGGGACGGGGGACACTGAAGCTTTCTTT; CDR3 protein: CASSPLGTGDTEAFF
V gene: TRBV5-4; D gene: .; J gene: TRBJ2-5; clone size: few; CDR3 length: 16; CDR3 DNA: TGTGCCAGCAGCTTTGAGGGGGTCAGCGGAGGAGAGACCCAGTACTTC; CDR3 protein: CASSFEGVSGGETQYF
V gene: TRBV29-1; D gene: TRBD1; J gene: TRBJ1-2; clone size: .; CDR3 length: 12; CDR3 DNA: TGCAGCGTGACAGGGATCGACTATGGCTACACCTTC; CDR3 protein: CSVTGIDYGYTF
V gene: TRBV25-1; D gene: .; J gene: TRBJ1-4; clone size: .; CDR3 length: 16; CDR3 DNA: TGTGCCAGCAGTGAAGGGAGGCCGGCGGCTAATGAAAAACTGTTTTTT; CDR3 protein: CASSEGRPAANEKLFF
V gene: TRBV4-1; D gene: TRBD1; J gene: TRBJ2-7; clone size: .; CDR3 length: 14; CDR3 DNA: TGCGCCAGCAGCCGCCGGGACAGGGAACACGAGCAGTACTTC; CDR3 protein: CASSRRDREHEQYF
V gene: TRBV19; D gene: TRBD2; J gene: TRBJ2-1; clone size: .; CDR3 length: 16; CDR3 DNA: TGTGCCAGTAGTACCCGACTAGCGGGCTCCTACAATGAGCAGTTCTTC; CDR3 protein: CASSTRLAGSYNEQFF
V gene: TRBV28; D gene: TRBD1; J gene: TRBJ1-5; clone size: once; CDR3 length: 16; CDR3 DNA: TGTGCCAGCAGTTCAACCGGACAGGCTGGGAAACAGCCCCAGCATTTT; CDR3 protein: CASSSTGQAGKQPQHF
V gene: TRBV6-5; D gene: .; J gene: TRBJ1-1; clone size: .; CDR3 length: 13; CDR3 DNA: TGTGCCAGCAGCCGTACAGGGCTGGGTGAAGCTTTCTTT; CDR3 protein: CASSRTGLGEAFF
V gene: TRBV25-1; D gene: .; J gene: TRBJ1-5; clone size: .; CDR3 length: 15; CDR3 DNA: TGTGCCAGCAGTGAAGAGGGAGGGGGCAATCAGCCCCAGCATTTT; CDR3 protein: CASSEEGGGNQPQHF
V gene: TRBV5-1; D gene: TRBD2; J gene: TRBJ2-1; clone size: .; CDR3 length: 16; CDR3 DNA: TGCGCCAGCAGCCTGGACGGACTAGCGGGACCCAATGAGCAGTTCTTC; CDR3 protein: CASSLDGLAGPNEQFF
V gene: TRBV4-3; D gene: TRBD1; J gene: TRBJ1-6; clone size: .; CDR3 length: 16; CDR3 DNA: TGCGCCAGCAGCCGAAGCGGGGGTCAGGGGGGGTCACCCCTCCACTTT; CDR3 protein: CASSRSGGQGGSPLHF
V gene: TRBV28; D gene: TRBD1; J gene: TRBJ1-5; clone size: .; CDR3 length: 13; CDR3 DNA: TGTGCCAGCATCCCCGGACAGGATCAGCCCCAGCATTTT; CDR3 protein: CASIPGQDQPQHF
V gene: TRBV7-8; D gene: TRBD2; J gene: TRBJ2-1; clone size: .; CDR3 length: 15; CDR3 DNA: TGTGCCAGCAGCCATTCTAGCGGGGGCTACAATGAGCAGTTCTTC; CDR3 protein: CASSHSSGGYNEQFF
V gene: TRBV30; D gene: .; J gene: TRBJ2-5; clone size: once; CDR3 length: 12; CDR3 DNA: TGTGCCTTTGAGCTCCAGACTCCGGGCCAGTACTTC; CDR3 protein: CAFELQTPGQYF
V gene: TRBV5-1; D gene: .; J gene: TRBJ1-1; clone size: .; CDR3 length: 16; CDR3 DNA: TGCGCCAGCAGCCTAACTCCGGACAGAGTAAACACTGAAGCTTTCTTT; CDR3 protein: CASSLTPDRVNTEAFF